This T cell receptor beta chain derives from a study of molecular identifiers for immune sequencing clone quantification. V was trimmed by 6 bases and J by 6 bases, leaving 15 bases between them. This CDR3 has 13 residues. Germline CDR1 and CDR2: MNHEY and SVGEGT. MiXCR, run by TCRdb on the PCR reads, gives a single entry per CDR3 protein. In the table there are 460,000 or so distinct CDR3 sequences, less than 30% of which are singletons. The V and J genes are TRBV6-2 or TRBV6-3 and TRBJ2-7; unclear D gene. The clonotype was recovered from a human donor in good health. Some libraries in this study had Jurkat cell RNA spiked in. The specimen was naive CD8+ T cells from blood, with Jurkat cell RNA spiked in. Subset in this sample: FACS-sorted CD8+CD4-CCR7+CD45RA+ naive T cells. CDR3: CASRTPQGLEQYF. Here the CDR3 DNA reads TGTGCCAGCAGGACCCCACAAGGGCTCGAGCAGTACTTC.